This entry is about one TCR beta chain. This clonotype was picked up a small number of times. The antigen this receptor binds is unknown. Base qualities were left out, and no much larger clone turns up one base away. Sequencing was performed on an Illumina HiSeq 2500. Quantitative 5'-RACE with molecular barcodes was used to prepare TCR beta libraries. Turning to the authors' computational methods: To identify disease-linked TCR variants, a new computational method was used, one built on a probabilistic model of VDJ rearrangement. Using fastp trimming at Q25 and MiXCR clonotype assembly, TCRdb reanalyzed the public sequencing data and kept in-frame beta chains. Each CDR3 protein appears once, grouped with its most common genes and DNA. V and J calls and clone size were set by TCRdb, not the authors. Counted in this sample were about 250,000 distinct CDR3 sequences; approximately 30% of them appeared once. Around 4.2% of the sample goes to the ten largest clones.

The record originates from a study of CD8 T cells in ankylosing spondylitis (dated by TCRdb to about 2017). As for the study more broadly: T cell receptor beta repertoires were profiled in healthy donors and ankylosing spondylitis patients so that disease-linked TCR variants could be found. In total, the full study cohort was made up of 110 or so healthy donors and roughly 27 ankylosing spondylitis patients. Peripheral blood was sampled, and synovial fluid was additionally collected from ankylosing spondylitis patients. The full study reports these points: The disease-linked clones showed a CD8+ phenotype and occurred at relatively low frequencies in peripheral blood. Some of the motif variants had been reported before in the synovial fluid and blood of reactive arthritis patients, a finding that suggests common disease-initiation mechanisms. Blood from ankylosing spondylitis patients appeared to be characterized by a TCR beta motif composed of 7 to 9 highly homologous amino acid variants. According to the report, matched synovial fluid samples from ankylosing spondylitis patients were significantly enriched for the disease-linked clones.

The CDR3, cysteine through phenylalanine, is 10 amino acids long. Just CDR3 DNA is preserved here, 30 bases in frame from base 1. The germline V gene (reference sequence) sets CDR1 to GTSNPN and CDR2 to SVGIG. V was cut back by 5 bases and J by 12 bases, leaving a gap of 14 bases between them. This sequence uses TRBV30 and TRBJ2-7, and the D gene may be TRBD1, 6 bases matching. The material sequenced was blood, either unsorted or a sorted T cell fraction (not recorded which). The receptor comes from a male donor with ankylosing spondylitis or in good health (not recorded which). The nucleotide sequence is TGTGCCTGGGGTCGACAGGAACCGTACTTC. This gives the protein CAWGRQEPYF.